This TCR beta chain emerged from a study of blood T cell repertoires in COVID-19. Study overall: Acute and convalescent COVID-19 specimens originated in the United States, Italy and Spain. T cells, B-cell-depleted T cells, or PBMCs provided the cDNA or gDNA that served as material.

Per the original methods: Reference gene primer amplification gave estimated nucleated cell counts. Data came from immunoSEQ multiplex PCR; TCRdb stores just in-frame clones and leaves some out. The V and J calls and clone size are taken from that table; D and trimming were inferred from the DNA. Of 150,000 to 200,000 clones in the sample, 70% to 90% were seen once. Germline trimming cut 7 bases from V and 5 bases from J; bases unmatched to any gene: 23. Germline CDR1 and CDR2: SGHTA and FQGNSA. This CDR3 is built from 18 residues. The clonotype comes from a human donor in a cohort sampled during active COVID-19. The material sequenced was peripheral blood. This chain joins TRBV7-2 and TRBJ2-7; the match to TRBD2 covers 7 bases. The CDR3, as DNA: TGTGCCAGCACCCTTTCCCTCCCTGGGGCTAGCGGACGTAACGAGCAGTACTTC. Translating it yields CASTLSLPGASGRNEQYF. Full variable domain (rest looked up from reference TRBV7-2 and TRBJ2-7): GAGVSQSPSNKVTEKGKDVELRCDPISGHTALYWYRQSLGQGLEFLIYFQGNSAPDKSGLPSDRFSAERTGGSVSTLTIQRTQQEDSAVYLCASTLSLPGASGRNEQYFGPGTRLTVT.